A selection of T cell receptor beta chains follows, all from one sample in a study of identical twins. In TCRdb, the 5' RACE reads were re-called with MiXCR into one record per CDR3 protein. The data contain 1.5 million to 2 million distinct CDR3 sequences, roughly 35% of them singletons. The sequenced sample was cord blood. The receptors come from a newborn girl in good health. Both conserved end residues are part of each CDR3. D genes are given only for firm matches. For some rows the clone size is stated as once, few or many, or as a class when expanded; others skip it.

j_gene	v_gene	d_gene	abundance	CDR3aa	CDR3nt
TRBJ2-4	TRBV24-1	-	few	CATSQAQGGKNIQYF	TGTGCCACCAGTCAAGCCCAGGGGGGCAAAAACATTCAGTACTTC
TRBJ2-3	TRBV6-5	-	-	CASSYSPRGGTDTQYF	TGTGCCAGCAGTTACTCACCCCGCGGGGGCACAGATACGCAGTATTTT
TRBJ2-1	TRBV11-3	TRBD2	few	CASSLRRWLAGTYNEQFF	TGTGCCAGCAGCTTAAGAAGATGGCTAGCGGGAACCTACAATGAGCAGTTCTTC
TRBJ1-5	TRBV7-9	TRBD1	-	CASSPKGASNQPQHF	TGTGCCAGCAGTCCTAAGGGGGCCAGCAATCAGCCCCAGCATTTT
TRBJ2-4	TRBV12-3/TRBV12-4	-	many	CASSFKGRNIQYF	TGTGCCAGCAGTTTTAAGGGGAGGAACATTCAGTACTTC
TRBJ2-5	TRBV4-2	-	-	CASSPKESWIYNEQYF	TGTGCCAGCAGCCCTAAGGAGAGTTGGATCTACAATGAGCAGTACTTC
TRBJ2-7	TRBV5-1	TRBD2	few	CASSFGLAGVPTHYEQYF	TGCGCCAGCAGCTTCGGTCTAGCGGGGGTTCCCACACACTACGAGCAGTACTTC
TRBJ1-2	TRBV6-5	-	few	CASSYGLREGGYTF	TGTGCCAGCAGTTACGGGCTACGGGAGGGTGGCTACACCTTC
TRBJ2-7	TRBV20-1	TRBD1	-	CSAPPGQGNSYEQYF	TGCAGTGCGCCTCCCGGACAGGGTAATTCCTACGAGCAGTACTTC
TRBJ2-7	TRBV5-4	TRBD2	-	CASSQTSVRHNEQYF	TGTGCCAGCAGCCAGACTAGCGTACGACACAATGAGCAGTACTTC
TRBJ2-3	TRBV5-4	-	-	CASSLTPPFRDTQYF	TGTGCCAGCAGCTTGACTCCCCCTTTCCGAGATACGCAGTATTTT
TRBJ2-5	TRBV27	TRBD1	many	CASRRTGQETQYF	TGTGCCAGCAGAAGGACAGGGCAAGAGACCCAGTACTTC
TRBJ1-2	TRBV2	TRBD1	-	CASAKRIPGQGSNYGYTF	TGTGCCAGCGCCAAGAGGATCCCGGGACAGGGCTCCAACTATGGCTACACCTTC
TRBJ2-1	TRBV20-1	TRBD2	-	CSALEPGLPYNEQFF	TGCAGTGCGCTGGAACCGGGACTACCGTACAATGAGCAGTTCTTC
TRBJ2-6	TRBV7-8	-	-	CASSLRWANVLTF	TGTGCCAGCAGCTTAAGGTGGGCCAACGTCCTGACTTTC
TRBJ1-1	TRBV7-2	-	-	CASSLGQMNTETFF	TGTGCCAGCAGCTTAGGACAAATGAACACTGAAACTTTCTTT
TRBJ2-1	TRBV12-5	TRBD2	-	CASGSLELGTSGPPYNEQFF	TGTGCTAGTGGGTCCCTCGAGCTGGGGACTAGCGGACCACCCTACAATGAGCAGTTCTTC
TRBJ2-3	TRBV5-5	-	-	CASSNRSHTDTQYF	TGTGCCAGCAGTAACAGATCCCACACAGATACGCAGTATTTT
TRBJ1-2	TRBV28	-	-	CASTLSGAADYGYTF	TGTGCCAGCACCCTATCCGGGGCGGCTGACTATGGCTACACCTTC
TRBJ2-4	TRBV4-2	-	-	CASSPPLGTGKNIQYF	TGTGCCAGCAGCCCCCCACTAGGGACGGGCAAAAACATTCAGTACTTC
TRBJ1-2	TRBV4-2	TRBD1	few	CASSPNRGEGYGYTF	TGTGCCAGCAGTCCTAACAGGGGTGAAGGCTATGGCTACACCTTC
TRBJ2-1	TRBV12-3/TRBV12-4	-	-	CASSSFRPAYNELFF	TGTGCCAGCAGTTCATTTAGACCAGCCTACAATGAGCTGTTCTTC
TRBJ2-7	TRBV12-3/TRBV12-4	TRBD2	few	CASSLASGRLTYEQYF	TGTGCCAGCAGTTTAGCTAGCGGGAGGCTAACCTACGAGCAGTACTTC
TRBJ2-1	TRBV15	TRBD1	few	CATSRAPSGTGGGNEQFF	TGTGCCACCAGCAGAGCCCCGTCAGGGACAGGGGGCGGGAATGAGCAGTTCTTC
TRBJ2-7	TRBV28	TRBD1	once	CASRAWGQTYEQYF	TGTGCCAGCAGGGCCTGGGGACAGACCTACGAGCAGTACTTC
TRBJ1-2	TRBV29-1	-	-	CSVGRQTYGYTF	TGCAGCGTTGGTCGGCAGACCTATGGCTACACCTTC
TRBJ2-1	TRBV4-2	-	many	CASSLLGADNEQFF	TGTGCCAGCAGCCTTCTTGGGGCAGACAATGAGCAGTTCTTC
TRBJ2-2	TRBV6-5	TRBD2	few	CASSHLAGVIAGELFF	TGTGCCAGCAGTCACCTAGCGGGAGTAATTGCCGGGGAGCTGTTTTTT
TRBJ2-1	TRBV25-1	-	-	CASGISYNEQFF	TGTGCCAGCGGAATCTCCTACAATGAGCAGTTCTTC
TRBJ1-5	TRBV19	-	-	CASSIIGGNQPQHF	TGTGCCAGTAGTATAATAGGGGGAAATCAGCCCCAGCATTTT
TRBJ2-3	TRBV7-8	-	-	CASSPISRGTDTQYF	TGTGCCAGCAGCCCCATATCCAGGGGCACAGATACGCAGTATTTT
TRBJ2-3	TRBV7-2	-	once	CAGSSQDTQYF	TGTGCCGGCAGCTCGCAAGATACGCAGTATTTT
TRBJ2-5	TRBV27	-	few	CASSTIREWETQYF	TGTGCCAGCAGCACTATTAGGGAGTGGGAGACCCAGTACTTC
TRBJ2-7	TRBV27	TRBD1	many	CASSTRTGYEQYF	TGTGCCAGCAGTACAAGGACAGGATACGAGCAGTACTTC
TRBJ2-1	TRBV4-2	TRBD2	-	CANSQNNLAGAEQFF	TGTGCCAACAGCCAAAATAACCTAGCGGGAGCTGAGCAGTTCTTC
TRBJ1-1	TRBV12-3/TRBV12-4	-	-	CASSLNGLEAFF	TGTGCCAGCAGTTTAAACGGACTTGAAGCTTTCTTT
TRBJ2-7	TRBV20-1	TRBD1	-	CSARGPRSGGRDEQYF	TGCAGTGCTAGAGGGCCGAGATCAGGGGGCAGGGATGAGCAGTACTTC
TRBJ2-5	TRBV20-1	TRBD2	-	CSASPSGYQETQYF	TGCAGTGCTAGCCCTAGCGGGTACCAAGAGACCCAGTACTTC